Shown below are 2 T cell receptor beta chains from a single sample sequenced in a study of OX40 agonist ivuxolimab in advanced cancers. The assay was immunoSEQ multiplex PCR, and TCRdb's table has in-frame clones only and misses some. The table shows more than 20,000 clones, with approximately 87% occurring only once. Here the sequenced sample was CD4+ or CD8+ T cells sorted from blood, taken in a trial of the OX40 agonist ivuxolimab. Receptors were obtained from an adult with an advanced solid tumor such as melanoma, head and neck, liver or kidney cancer.

The chain links TRBV2 to TRBJ2-1; 10 bases line up with TRBD2. Losses at the gene ends were 6 bases for V and 6 bases for J; bases not matched to a gene: 5. Germline CDR1 is SNHLY and CDR2 is FYNNEI. CDR3 length: 14 residues. CDR3 loop: CASSLAGVGNEQFF. The CDR3 coding sequence is TGTGCCAGCAGCCTAGCGGGAGTGGGCAATGAGCAGTTCTTC. Variable domain in full (rest from reference TRBV2 and TRBJ2-1): EPEVTQTPSHQVTQMGQEVILRCVPISNHLYFYWYRQILGQKVEFLVSFYNNEISEKSEIFDDQFSVERPDGSNFTLKIRSTKLEDSAMYFCASSLAGVGNEQFFGPGTRLTVL.

For this clone: A read error may account for a junction end that differs from germline. The chain recombines TRBV7-7 with TRBJ2-1, with D perhaps matching TRBD2 (5 bases). The length of the CDR3 is 13 residues. Per germline, CDR1 SSHAT and CDR2 FNYEAQ (reference sequence). CDR3 sequence (DNA): TGTGCTAGCAGCGATCCTAGCCAACATGAGCAGTTCTTC. This codes for CASSDPSQHEQFF.